This TCR beta chain was sequenced during a study of long-term antiretroviral therapy in people with HIV. Study details: The 2015 immediate-ART recommendation came about a decade after the earliest samples. Overall study results and limits: Information pertaining to ART adherence, viral resistance or therapeutic modifications was not obtained. Pre-ART expanded TRB clones stayed dominant throughout, though often decreasing after ART.

Notes on this clone: Its specificity is unknown.

Researchers ran immunoSEQ v3.0 at survey level. Sequencing was performed with immunoSEQ multiplex PCR; in TCRdb, only in-frame clones are kept and a portion is missing. The top ten hold around 6.5% of the sample, which has about 22,000 clones, about 88% seen once. The clonotype was recovered from a man aged 60-69 years with HIV. The sequencing here drew on unsorted PBMCs, taken 0.6 years after starting antiretroviral therapy.

CDR3 in amino acids: CASSQGLTSNEQFF. As DNA, the CDR3 is TGTGCCAGCAGCCAGGGACTGACTAGTAATGAGCAGTTCTTC. J is TRBJ2-1 and V is TRBV9; D is perhaps TRBD2 (6 bases). The V gene's germline CDR1 is SGDLS and CDR2 YYNGEE. The ends were cut back, 4 bases at V and 7 bases at J, with 15 bases in the middle. This CDR3 spans 14 amino acids. Supplemented by reference TRBV9 and TRBJ2-1, the full variable domain reads DSGVTQTPKHLITATGQRVTLRCSPRSGDLSVYWYQQSLDQGLQFLIQYYNGEERAKGNILERFSAQQFPDLHSELNLSSLELGDSALYFCASSQGLTSNEQFFGPGTRLTVL.